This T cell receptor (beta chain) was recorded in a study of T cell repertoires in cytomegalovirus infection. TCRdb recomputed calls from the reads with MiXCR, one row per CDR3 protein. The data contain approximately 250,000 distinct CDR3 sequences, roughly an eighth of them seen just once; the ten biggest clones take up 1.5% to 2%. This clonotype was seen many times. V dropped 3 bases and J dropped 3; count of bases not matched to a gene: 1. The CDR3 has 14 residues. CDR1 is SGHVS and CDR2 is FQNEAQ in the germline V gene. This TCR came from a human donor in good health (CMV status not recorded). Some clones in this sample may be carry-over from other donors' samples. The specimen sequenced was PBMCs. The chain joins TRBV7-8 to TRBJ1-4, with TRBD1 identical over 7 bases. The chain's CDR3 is CASSLGQPNEKLFF. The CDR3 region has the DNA TGTGCCAGCAGCTTGGGACAGCCTAATGAAAAACTGTTTTTT.